This T cell receptor beta chain is from a study of cytomegalovirus exposure and HLA in healthy donors. In the case of this clone: No antigen is known for it. An end of the junction does not agree with germline; a read error may underlie this.

Study-level points and caveats: Whilst most TCR sequences proved rare, a subset of public TCRs occurred across many donors. Immune exposure information comprised only CMV serostatus.

The PCR used 60 Vbeta and 13 Jbeta primers. This table comes from immunoSEQ multiplex PCR, and its TCRdb copy is limited to in-frame clones, with some not included. The sample includes some 100,000 clones, about four fifths of them seen just once. The sequenced material came from PBMCs. The receptor was derived from a female donor in good health and CMV-seropositive.

Here the CDR3 reads CASSLVRGLAEGAEIQYF. In DNA, the CDR3 is TGCGCCAGCAGCTTGGTAAGGGGACTAGCGGAGGGGGCAGAGATCCAGTACTTC. The genes are TRBV5-1 and TRBJ2-5; the match to TRBD2 covers 11 bases. Per the germline V gene, CDR1 is SGHRS and CDR2 is YFSETQ. This CDR3 contains 18 residues.